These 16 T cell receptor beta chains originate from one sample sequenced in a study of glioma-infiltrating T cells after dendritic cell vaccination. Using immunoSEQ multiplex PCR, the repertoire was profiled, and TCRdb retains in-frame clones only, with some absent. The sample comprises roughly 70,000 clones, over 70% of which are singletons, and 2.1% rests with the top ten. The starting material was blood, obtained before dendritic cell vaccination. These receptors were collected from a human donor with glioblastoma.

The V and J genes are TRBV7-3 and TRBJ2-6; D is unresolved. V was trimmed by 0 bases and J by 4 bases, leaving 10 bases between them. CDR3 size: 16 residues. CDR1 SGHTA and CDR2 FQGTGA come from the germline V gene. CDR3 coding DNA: TGTGCCAGCAGCTTAACAGTTGGCTCCGGGGCCAACGTCCTGACTTTC. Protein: CASSLTVGSGANVLTF.

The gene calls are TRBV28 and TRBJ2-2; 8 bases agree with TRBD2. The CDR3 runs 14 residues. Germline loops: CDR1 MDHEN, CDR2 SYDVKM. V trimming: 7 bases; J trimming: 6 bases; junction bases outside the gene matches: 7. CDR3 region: CASTPPGGPGELFF. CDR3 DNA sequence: TGTGCCAGCACCCCTCCGGGGGGGCCCGGGGAGCTGTTTTTT.

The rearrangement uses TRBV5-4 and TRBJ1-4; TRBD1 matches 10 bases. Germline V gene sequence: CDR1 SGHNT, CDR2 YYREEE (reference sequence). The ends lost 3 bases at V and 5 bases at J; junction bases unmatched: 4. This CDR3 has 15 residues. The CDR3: CASSSRTGGNEKLFF. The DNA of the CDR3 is TGTGCCAGCAGCTCTAGGACAGGGGGGAATGAAAAACTGTTTTTT.

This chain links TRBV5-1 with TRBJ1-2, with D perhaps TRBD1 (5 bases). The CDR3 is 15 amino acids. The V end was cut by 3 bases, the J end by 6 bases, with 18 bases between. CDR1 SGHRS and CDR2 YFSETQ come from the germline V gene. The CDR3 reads CASSSEGADGNGYTF. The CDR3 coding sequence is TGCGCCAGCAGCTCCGAAGGGGCGGACGGCAATGGCTACACCTTC.

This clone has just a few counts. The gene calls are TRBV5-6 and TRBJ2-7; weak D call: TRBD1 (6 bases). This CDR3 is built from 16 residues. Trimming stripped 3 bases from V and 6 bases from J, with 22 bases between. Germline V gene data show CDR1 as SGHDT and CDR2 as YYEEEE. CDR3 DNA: TGTGCCAGCAGCTCCCTCGGGGACACTGGGGGATCCGAGCAGTACGTC. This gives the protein CASSSLGDTGGSEQYV.

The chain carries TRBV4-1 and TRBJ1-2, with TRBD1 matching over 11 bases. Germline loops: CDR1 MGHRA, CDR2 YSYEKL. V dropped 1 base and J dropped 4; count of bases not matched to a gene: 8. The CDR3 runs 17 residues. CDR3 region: CASSQAPGQGVLYGYTF. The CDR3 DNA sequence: TGCGCCAGCAGCCAAGCCCCGGGACAGGGGGTGCTCTATGGCTACACCTTC.

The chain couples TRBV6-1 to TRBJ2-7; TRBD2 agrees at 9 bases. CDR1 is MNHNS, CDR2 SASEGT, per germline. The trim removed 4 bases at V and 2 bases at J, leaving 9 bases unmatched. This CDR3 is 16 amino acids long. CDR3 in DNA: TGTGCCAGCAGTGGAACCGGGACTAGCATACCCTACGAGCAGTACGTC. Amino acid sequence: CASSGTGTSIPYEQYV.

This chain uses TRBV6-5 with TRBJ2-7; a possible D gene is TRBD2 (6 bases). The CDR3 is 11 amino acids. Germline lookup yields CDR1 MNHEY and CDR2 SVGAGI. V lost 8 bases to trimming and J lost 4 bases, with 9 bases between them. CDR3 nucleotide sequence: TGTGCCAGCGGGGGGAAATACGAGCAGTACTTC. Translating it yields CASGGKYEQYF.

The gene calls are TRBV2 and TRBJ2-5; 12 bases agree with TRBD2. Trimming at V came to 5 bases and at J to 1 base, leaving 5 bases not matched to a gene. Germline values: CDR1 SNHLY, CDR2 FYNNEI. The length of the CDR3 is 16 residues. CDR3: CASSHTSGGFQETQYF. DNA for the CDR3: TGTGCCAGCAGTCACACTAGCGGGGGGTTCCAAGAGACCCAGTACTTC.

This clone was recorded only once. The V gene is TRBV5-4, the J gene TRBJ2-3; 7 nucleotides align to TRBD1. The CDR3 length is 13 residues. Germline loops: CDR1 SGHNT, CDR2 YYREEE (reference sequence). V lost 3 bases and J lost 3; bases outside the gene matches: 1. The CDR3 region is CASSYRGTDTQYF. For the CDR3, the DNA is TGTGCCAGCAGCTACAGGGGAACAGATACGCAGTATTTT.

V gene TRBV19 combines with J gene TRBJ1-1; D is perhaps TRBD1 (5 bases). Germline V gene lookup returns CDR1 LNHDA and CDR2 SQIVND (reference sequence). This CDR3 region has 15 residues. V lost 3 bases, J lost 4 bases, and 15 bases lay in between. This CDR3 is CASSMGRGLGTEAFF. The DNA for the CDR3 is TGTGCCAGTAGTATGGGAAGGGGATTAGGCACTGAAGCTTTCTTT.

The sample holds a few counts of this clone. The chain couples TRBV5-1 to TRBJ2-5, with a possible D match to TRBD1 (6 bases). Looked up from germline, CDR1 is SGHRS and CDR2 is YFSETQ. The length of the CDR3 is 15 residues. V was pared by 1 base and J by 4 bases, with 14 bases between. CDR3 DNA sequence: TGCGCCAGCAGCTTGACAGGGTTTGGTCGAGAGACCCAGTACTTC. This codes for CASSLTGFGRETQYF.

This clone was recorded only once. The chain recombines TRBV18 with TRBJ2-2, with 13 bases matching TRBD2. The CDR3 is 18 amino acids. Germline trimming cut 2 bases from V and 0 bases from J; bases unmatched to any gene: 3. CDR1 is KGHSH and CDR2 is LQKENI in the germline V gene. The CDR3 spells CASSPTGLAGSNTGELFF. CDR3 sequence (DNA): TGTGCCAGCTCACCAACGGGACTAGCGGGGTCGAACACCGGGGAGCTGTTTTTT.

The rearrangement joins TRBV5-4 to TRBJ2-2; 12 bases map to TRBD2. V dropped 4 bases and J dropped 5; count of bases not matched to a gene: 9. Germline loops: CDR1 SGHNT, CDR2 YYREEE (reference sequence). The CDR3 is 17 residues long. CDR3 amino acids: CASSAASGRAGTGELFF. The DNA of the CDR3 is TGTGCCAGCAGCGCCGCTAGCGGGAGGGCCGGAACCGGGGAGCTGTTTTTT.

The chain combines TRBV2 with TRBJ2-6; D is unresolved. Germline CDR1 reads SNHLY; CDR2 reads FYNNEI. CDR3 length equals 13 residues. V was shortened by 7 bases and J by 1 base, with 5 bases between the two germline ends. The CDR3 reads CASKRSGANVLTF. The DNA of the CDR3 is TGTGCCAGCAAGAGGTCTGGGGCCAACGTCCTGACTTTC.

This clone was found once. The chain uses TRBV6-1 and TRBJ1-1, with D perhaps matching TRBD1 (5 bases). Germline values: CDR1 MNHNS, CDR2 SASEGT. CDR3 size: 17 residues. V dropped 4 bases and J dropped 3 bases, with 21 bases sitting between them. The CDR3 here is CASSVPSRGYRDTEAFF. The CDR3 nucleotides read TGTGCCAGCAGTGTCCCGTCTAGGGGCTACCGAGACACTGAAGCTTTCTTT.